This entry describes one T cell receptor (beta chain). This sample was included in a study of blood T cell repertoires in COVID-19. Libraries were prepared by immunoSEQ multiplex PCR; TCRdb keeps only in-frame clonotypes and omits some of them. This sample has a few hundred thousand clones, with 80% to 85% found just once. Germline loops: CDR1 SGHTA, CDR2 FQGNSA. The CDR3 runs 13 residues. V was clipped by 2 bases and J by 4 bases, with 7 bases between them. The V and J genes are TRBV7-2 and TRBJ2-3; D not certain. The clonotype comes from an older woman with COVID-19, enrolled during active disease. Sequencing was carried out using peripheral blood. In DNA, the CDR3 is TGTGCCAGCAGCTTAATGGGCCCAGATACGCAGTATTTT. Amino acids: CASSLMGPDTQYF.